The entry below describes one T cell receptor (beta chain). The sample belongs to a study of CD8+ T cells in alopecia areata. Study-wide context: It was oral tofacitinib, at 5 to 10 mg twice daily, that treated patients received.

This CDR3 spans 12 amino acids. Germline loops: CDR1 SGHNT, CDR2 YENEEA. V lost 5 bases and J lost 3, with 7 bases in between. cDNA serving as the sequencing template came from extracted, reverse transcribed RNA. Produced via immunoSEQ multiplex PCR; TCRdb's table is partial and in-frame only. Of more than 150,000 clones listed, 59% are singletons. Sample: CD4+ T cells sorted from blood, taken at week 0. This receptor was taken from a human donor with alopecia areata. The gene calls are TRBV11-3 and TRBJ2-5; no firm D call. The CDR3 spells CASSILEETQYF. CDR3 nucleotide sequence: TGTGCCAGCAGCATCCTGGAAGAGACCCAGTACTTC.